These 26 T cell receptor beta chains were sequenced from one sample in a study of blood T cell repertoires in COVID-19. Profiling relied on immunoSEQ multiplex PCR, and the TCRdb table lists in-frame clones only, not all of them. The data contain under 200,000 clones, about 86% of them singletons. The sample was peripheral blood. These receptors all come from a man aged 50-60 years with active or convalescent COVID-19.

This sequence joins TRBV12-3 or TRBV12-4 and TRBJ1-2, with a weak D call TRBD1 (5 bases). CDR3 size: 12 residues. The V gene lost 11 bases and the J gene lost 4 bases, with 14 bases spanning the gap. The CDR3 loop reads CASQGVGYGYTF. CDR3 DNA sequence: TGTGCCTCCCAAGGGGTGGGCTATGGCTACACCTTC.

This chain joins TRBV25-1 and TRBJ1-4; 7 nucleotides match TRBD1. Germline V gene lookup returns CDR1 MGHDK and CDR2 SYGVNS. V was pared by 1 base and J by 7 bases, with 9 bases of the junction left unmatched. The CDR3 runs 16 residues. CDR3 DNA: TGTGCCAGCAGTGAATTATGGGGCAGGGGGGTTGAAAAACTGTTTTTT. Translated: CASSELWGRGVEKLFF.

This chain links TRBV24-1 with TRBJ2-1; 9 nucleotides match TRBD1. CDR1 and CDR2 from the germline V gene are KGHDR and SFDVKD. Losses at the gene ends were 0 bases for V and 7 bases for J; bases not matched to a gene: 9. This CDR3 comprises 17 residues. The DNA for the CDR3 is TGTGCCACCAGTGATTTGCCAAAGGACAGGGGCAATAATGAGCAGTTCTTC. Protein product: CATSDLPKDRGNNEQFF.

The CDR3 DNA sequence: TGCAGCGTTGGTAGCAGCAATCAGCCCCAGCATTTT. Translating gives CSVGSSNQPQHF. The rearrangement joins TRBV29-1 to TRBJ1-5; the D is unclear. Trimming shortened V by 4 bases and J by 1 base, and 5 bases separated the two germline ends. Germline-derived CDR1 and CDR2 are SQVTM and ANQGSEA. CDR3 length: 12 amino acids.

The J gene is TRBJ2-1, the V gene TRBV2; TRBD2 agrees at 11 bases. The CDR3 is 14 residues long. J lost 16 bases, V lost 6 bases, and 14 bases had no gene match. Germline V gene lookup returns CDR1 SNHLY and CDR2 FYNNEI. The CDR3 spells CASSTGTSGTRAFF. The CDR3 DNA sequence: TGTGCCAGCAGCACTGGGACTAGCGGCACGCGGGCTTTCTTC.

This sequence joins TRBV24-1 and TRBJ1-2; tentatively, D is TRBD1 (6 bases). The germline V gene encodes CDR1 KGHDR and CDR2 SFDVKD. V lost 4 bases and J 0 bases, leaving 11 bases between the germline ends. There are 15 residues in the CDR3. The CDR3 reads CATSESGEANYGYTF. The CDR3 bases are TGTGCCACCAGTGAGTCAGGGGAAGCTAACTATGGCTACACCTTC.

The J gene is TRBJ2-7, the V gene TRBV7-9, with D unclear. This CDR3 spans 11 amino acids. Germline V CDR1 and CDR2: SEHNR, FQNEAQ (reference sequence). Trimming shortened V by 1 base and J by 9 bases, and 7 bases separated the two germline ends. The CDR3 loop is CASSLGSVQYF. CDR3 coding DNA: TGTGCCAGCAGCTTAGGAAGCGTGCAGTACTTC.

The chain couples TRBV6-4 to TRBJ1-3, with 7 nucleotides matching TRBD1. This CDR3 is 16 amino acids long. Germline lookup yields CDR1 MRHNA and CDR2 SNTAGT. The J segment lost 2 bases and the V segment lost 6 bases, leaving 10 bases of the junction unmatched. CDR3: CASRGPQGTAGNTIYF. The CDR3, as DNA: TGTGCCAGCAGAGGCCCCCAAGGGACAGCTGGAAACACCATATATTTT.

V is TRBV12-1 and J is TRBJ2-2; the table's D gene call, TRBD1, was not cross checked with the DNA. TRBV12-1 is listed as a pseudogene. The CDR3 sequence is 16 residues long. CDR3 sequence (DNA): TGTGCCAGCAGCCCCCTGGACAGAATTAACACCGGGGAGCTGTTTTTT. Residues: CASSPLDRINTGELFF.

The chain uses TRBV7-9 and TRBJ2-1; maybe TRBD2 (5 bases). Germline lookup yields CDR1 SEHNR and CDR2 FQNEAQ (reference sequence). The CDR3 contains 15 residues. Trimming shortened V by 1 base and J by 4 bases, and 11 bases separated the two germline ends. CDR3 DNA: TGTGCCAGCAGCTTAGTTGCGGGCATTTACAATGAGCAGTTCTTC. It is translated as CASSLVAGIYNEQFF.

This sequence joins TRBV12-2 and TRBJ1-2. TRBV12-2 is flagged as a pseudogene. This CDR3 is 16 amino acids long. CDR3 in amino acids: CASRLAPPRGKYGYTF. DNA for the CDR3: TGTGCAAGTCGCTTAGCCCCCCCGCGGGGTAAGTATGGCTACACCTTC.

The chain employs TRBV20-1 and TRBJ2-1; the match to TRBD2 covers 8 bases. The V gene's germline CDR1 is DFQATT and CDR2 SNEGSKA (reference sequence). The J segment lost 2 bases and the V segment lost 3 bases, leaving 6 bases of the junction unmatched. The CDR3 has 15 residues. DNA for the CDR3: TGCAGTGCTAGTCGGGGGGGCCAGCCCTACAATGAGCAGTTCTTC. Protein: CSASRGGQPYNEQFF.

V and J are TRBV24-1 and TRBJ1-1, with a tentative D call TRBD1 (5 bases). The CDR3 contains 13 residues. The V and J ends lost 4 bases and 9 bases respectively, with 14 bases between them. Germline V lookup: CDR1 KGHDR, CDR2 SFDVKD. The CDR3 DNA follows: TGTGCCACCAGTGACACCGGGACTTACAAAGCTTTCTTT. It encodes CATSDTGTYKAFF.

This chain uses TRBV6-5 with TRBJ2-5; tentatively, D is TRBD1 (5 bases). The length of the CDR3 is 14 residues. Trimming took off 6 bases at V and 4 bases at J, with 15 bases between the two ends. CDR1 and CDR2 from the germline V gene are MNHEY and SVGAGI. Here the CDR3 reads CASSQGQVGETQYF. CDR3 coding DNA: TGTGCCAGCAGCCAAGGACAAGTCGGAGAGACCCAGTACTTC.

The rearrangement links TRBV12-3 or TRBV12-4 to TRBJ1-2, with no clear D. V lost 5 bases to trimming and J lost 4 bases, with 11 bases between them. The CDR3 is 13 amino acids. The CDR3 coding sequence is TGTGCCAGCAGTCCATCAGCGGGCTATGGCTACACCTTC. Translation gives CASSPSAGYGYTF.

This chain uses TRBV19 with TRBJ1-5; D is uncertain. CDR3 length: 14 amino acids. V was cut by 3 bases and J by 5 bases, with 11 bases left in between. Per germline, CDR1 LNHDA and CDR2 SQIVND (reference sequence). CDR3 sequence reads: CASSIPGIHQPQHF. In nucleotides, the CDR3 is TGTGCCAGTAGTATCCCAGGAATACATCAGCCCCAGCATTTT.

The rearrangement uses TRBV18 and TRBJ1-5, with D possibly matching TRBD1 (6 bases). Trimming took off 2 bases at V and 2 bases at J, with 25 bases between the two ends. Germline V gene sequence: CDR1 KGHSH, CDR2 LQKENI. The CDR3 loop spans 20 amino acids. Here the CDR3 reads CASSPSAGQSWEYGNQPQHF. In nucleotides, the CDR3 is TGTGCCAGCTCACCATCTGCCGGACAGAGCTGGGAATATGGCAATCAGCCCCAGCATTTT.

The gene calls are TRBV16 and TRBJ1-1, with a weak D call TRBD1 (5 bases). V shed 2 bases and J shed 3 bases, with 10 bases lying between them. The germline V gene encodes CDR1 KGHSY and CDR2 FQNENV. The CDR3 loop spans 14 amino acids. The CDR3 DNA follows: TGTGCCAGCAGCCAAACACAGGCTTACACTGAAGCTTTCTTT. Residues: CASSQTQAYTEAFF. Full variable domain (rest looked up from reference TRBV16 and TRBJ1-1): GEEVAQTPKHLVRGEGQKAKLYCAPIKGHSYVFWYQQVLKNEFKFLISFQNENVFDETGMPKERFSAKCLPNSPCSLEIQATKLEDSAVYFCASSQTQAYTEAFFGQGTRLTVV.

This sequence joins TRBV5-4 and TRBJ2-7; 7 nucleotides line up with TRBD2. Germline V gene data show CDR1 as SGHNT and CDR2 as YYREEE (reference sequence). The CDR3 sequence is 15 residues long. V lost 4 bases to trimming and J lost 0 bases; unmatched junction nucleotides: 7. In DNA form, the CDR3 reads TGTGCCAGCAGCCCCCAAAGCGGGGACTCCTACGAGCAGTACTTC. Protein product: CASSPQSGDSYEQYF. Full variable domain (rest looked up from reference TRBV5-4 and TRBJ2-7): ETGVTQSPTHLIKTRGQQVTLRCSSQSGHNTVSWYQQALGQGPQFIFQYYREEENGRGNFPPRFSGLQFPNYSSELNVNALELDDSALYLCASSPQSGDSYEQYFGPGTRLTVT.

The chain joins TRBV27 to TRBJ2-1; 12 positions agree with TRBD2. V lost 1 base to trimming and J lost 7 bases; unmatched junction nucleotides: 11. This CDR3 contains 18 residues. CDR1 is MNHEY, CDR2 SMNVEV, per germline (reference sequence). The CDR3 DNA is TGTGCCAGCAGTTTATTTCTCCGACTAGCGGGGGTGGGGAATGAGCAGTTCTTC. It codes for CASSLFLRLAGVGNEQFF.

This chain joins TRBV2 and TRBJ2-3; the match to TRBD1 covers 8 bases. Germline CDR1 SNHLY, CDR2 FYNNEI. The V gene end was trimmed by 0 bases and the J gene end by 9 bases; junction bases not matched to a gene: 5. The CDR3 totals 14 residues. The CDR3 spells CASSEAPDRVTQYF. The CDR3 DNA follows: TGTGCCAGCAGTGAAGCGCCGGACAGGGTGACGCAGTATTTT.

The J gene is TRBJ2-3, the V gene TRBV2; 11 nucleotides line up with TRBD2. Looked up from germline, CDR1 is SNHLY and CDR2 is FYNNEI. Unmatched junction bases numbered 6, after V lost 10 bases and J lost 0 bases. The CDR3 spans 15 residues. This chain's CDR3 is CANLIAGGSTDTQYF. Here the CDR3 DNA reads TGTGCCAACCTCATAGCGGGGGGGAGCACAGATACGCAGTATTTT.

V usage is TRBV18 and J usage is TRBJ1-1; 7 bases fit TRBD1. Germline V gene lookup returns CDR1 KGHSH and CDR2 LQKENI. With V trimmed by 5 bases and J by 4 bases, 10 bases remained unmatched. The CDR3 spans 15 residues. The CDR3 region is CASSEQDRVGTEAFF. The DNA of the CDR3 is TGTGCCAGCTCAGAACAAGACAGGGTTGGCACTGAAGCTTTCTTT. The full variable domain, its missing parts supplied by reference TRBV18 and TRBJ1-1, is NAGVMQNPRHLVRRRGQEARLRCSPMKGHSHVYWYRQLPEEGLKFMVYLQKENIIDESGMPKERFSAEFPKEGPSILRIQQVVRGDSAAYFCASSEQDRVGTEAFFGQGTRLTVV.

This clone has only a few counts. The V and J genes are TRBV7-6 and TRBJ1-5, with a weak D call TRBD1 (5 bases). The V gene's germline CDR1 is SGHVS and CDR2 FNYEAQ. The CDR3 totals 15 residues. V was cut by 1 base and J by 4 bases, with 11 bases left in between. In nucleotides, the CDR3 is TGTGCCAGCAGCTTAGTGCAGGGAGGAAATCAGCCCCAGCATTTT. Its protein is CASSLVQGGNQPQHF.

Written as DNA, the CDR3 is TGTGCCAGCTCGGGGGGAGGGTATGGCTACACCTTC. It encodes CASSGGGYGYTF. The chain couples TRBV6-5 to TRBJ1-2; possibly TRBD1 for D (5 bases). Germline lookup yields CDR1 MNHEY and CDR2 SVGAGI. The V end lost 8 bases, the J end lost 5 bases, and 12 bases lay between the germline ends. The CDR3 sequence is 12 residues long.

V usage is TRBV5-4 and J usage is TRBJ1-2; a weak D match, TRBD1 (6 bases). Germline V gene data show CDR1 as SGHNT and CDR2 as YYREEE (reference sequence). Between the trimmed V and J ends, which lost 0 bases and 5 bases, there was a span of 11 bases. The length of the CDR3 is 14 residues. CDR3 sequence: CASSLVDSIYGYTF. CDR3 nucleotides: TGTGCCAGCAGCTTGGTGGACAGTATATATGGCTACACCTTC. Combining the CDR3 with reference TRBV5-4 and TRBJ1-2 gives the whole variable domain ETGVTQSPTHLIKTRGQQVTLRCSSQSGHNTVSWYQQALGQGPQFIFQYYREEENGRGNFPPRFSGLQFPNYSSELNVNALELDDSALYLCASSLVDSIYGYTFGSGTRLTVV.